This is a list of T cell receptor beta chains from one sample in a study of cytomegalovirus exposure and HLA in healthy donors. The assay was immunoSEQ multiplex PCR, and TCRdb's table has in-frame clones only and misses some. The repertoire includes 150,000 to 200,000 clones, 65% to 80% of them detected once, and 7% sits in the top ten. The specimen sequenced was PBMCs. These receptors all stem from a woman aged 40 to 50 in good health and CMV-seropositive. The CDR3 runs from the conserved cysteine through the conserved F or W.

V gene: TRBV6-1
J gene: TRBJ1-1
CDR3 protein: CASSDDRGGFGTEAFF

V gene: TRBV18
J gene: TRBJ1-2
CDR3 protein: CASSPGQGLYGYTF

V gene: TRBV7-8
J gene: TRBJ1-3
CDR3 protein: CASSLESLTGKASGNTIYF

V gene: TRBV15
J gene: TRBJ1-5
CDR3 protein: CATSSRQGRQPQHF

V gene: TRBV7-9
J gene: TRBJ1-1
CDR3 protein: CASSKMAGNTEAFF

V gene: TRBV7-8
J gene: TRBJ1-2
CDR3 protein: CASSLAFGQGAYGYTF

V gene: TRBV6-1
J gene: TRBJ1-3
CDR3 protein: CASSTGPGNTIYF

V gene: TRBV5-5
J gene: TRBJ1-4
CDR3 protein: CASSLEVQGAPGGKKLFF

V gene: TRBV27
J gene: TRBJ2-2
CDR3 protein: CASSSPAGGYSGELFF

V gene: TRBV5-1
J gene: TRBJ1-3
CDR3 protein: CASSKGQVGENTIYF

V gene: TRBV28
J gene: TRBJ2-5
CDR3 protein: CASSLTSPKTQYF

V gene: TRBV5-6
J gene: TRBJ2-2
CDR3 protein: CASSPGTGAPTGELFF

V gene: TRBV18
J gene: TRBJ1-1
CDR3 protein: CASSPFSLGGNTEAFF

V gene: TRBV2
J gene: TRBJ1-6
CDR3 protein: CASQRALGSSYNSPLHF

V gene: TRBV5-1
J gene: TRBJ2-1
CDR3 protein: CASSLRTGGGDEQFF

V gene: TRBV27
J gene: TRBJ2-3
CDR3 protein: CASSLRGFGADTQYF

V gene: TRBV7-9
J gene: TRBJ2-2
CDR3 protein: CASSQSGGSLTGELFF

V gene: TRBV23-1
J gene: TRBJ1-5
CDR3 protein: CASSQAALTGTREPQHF

V gene: TRBV2
J gene: TRBJ1-6
CDR3 protein: CASKGAPGSPLHF

V gene: TRBV5-1
J gene: TRBJ2-1
CDR3 protein: CASNPGQHNNEQFF

V gene: TRBV28
J gene: TRBJ2-5
CDR3 protein: CASSSGTFGETQYF

V gene: TRBV30
J gene: TRBJ2-2
CDR3 protein: CAWSSGDTYTGELFF

V gene: TRBV7-9
J gene: TRBJ2-7
CDR3 protein: CSSQTGGGPGEQYF

V gene: TRBV5-1
J gene: TRBJ2-2
CDR3 protein: CASSLSQLFETGELFF

V gene: TRBV29-1
J gene: TRBJ2-1
CDR3 protein: CSARGGARPLEQFF

V gene: TRBV19
J gene: TRBJ1-2
CDR3 protein: CASHLQRDSKGYTF

V gene: TRBV11-1
J gene: TRBJ2-6
CDR3 protein: CASRGTSGISGANGLTF

V gene: TRBV5-6
J gene: TRBJ2-7
CDR3 protein: CASSLYWTGGKEQYF

V gene: TRBV7-9
J gene: TRBJ2-7
CDR3 protein: CASSTQGGEQYF

V gene: TRBV28
J gene: TRBJ2-2
CDR3 protein: CASSLLAPGELFF

V gene: TRBV7-7
J gene: TRBJ2-2
CDR3 protein: CASSFTDRTGELFF

V gene: TRBV5-1
J gene: TRBJ1-1
CDR3 protein: CASSLENSRYTEAFF

V gene: TRBV2
J gene: TRBJ1-4
CDR3 protein: CASSSGDKGEKLFF

V gene: TRBV15
J gene: TRBJ1-1
CDR3 protein: CATSRVSTEAFF

V gene: TRBV28
J gene: TRBJ1-2
CDR3 protein: CASSLFTGNGYTF

V gene: TRBV28
J gene: TRBJ1-1
CDR3 protein: CASTPSAGQLNTEAFF

V gene: TRBV27
J gene: TRBJ2-1
CDR3 protein: CASGPGQGYREQFF

V gene: TRBV2
J gene: TRBJ2-7
CDR3 protein: CASSLRVSYEQYF

V gene: TRBV10-3
J gene: TRBJ1-4
CDR3 protein: CASPGGREEKLFF

V gene: TRBV28
J gene: TRBJ2-7
CDR3 protein: CASSLHREQYF

V gene: TRBV2
J gene: TRBJ1-2
CDR3 protein: CASSDQGANYGYTF

V gene: TRBV2
J gene: TRBJ2-1
CDR3 protein: CASSNLAGARNEQFF

V gene: TRBV2
J gene: TRBJ1-2
CDR3 protein: CASKTADTIYGYTF

V gene: TRBV6-5
J gene: TRBJ1-6
CDR3 protein: CASSYSTGRDSPLHF

V gene: TRBV6-1
J gene: TRBJ2-5
CDR3 protein: CASSSTGGGETQYF

V gene: TRBV14
J gene: TRBJ1-2
CDR3 protein: CASSLRDRGLEGYTF

V gene: TRBV19
J gene: TRBJ2-5
CDR3 protein: CASRQGAGETQYF

V gene: TRBV7-9
J gene: TRBJ1-1
CDR3 protein: CSSSLNRGTEAFF

V gene: TRBV5-1
J gene: TRBJ1-4
CDR3 protein: CASSQHGSNEKLFF

V gene: TRBV2
J gene: TRBJ2-2
CDR3 protein: CASRPSTGAPGELFF

V gene: TRBV5-4
J gene: TRBJ2-7
CDR3 protein: CASSLNRGYEQYF

V gene: TRBV30
J gene: .
CDR3 protein: CAWSVITPGGSPYEQYF

V gene: TRBV4-1
J gene: TRBJ1-3
CDR3 protein: CASSHLGQGSSGNTIYF